This entry lists 6 T cell receptor beta chains sequenced from one sample in a study of identical twins. In TCRdb, the 5' RACE reads were re-called with MiXCR into one record per CDR3 protein. The data contain 520,000 or so distinct CDR3 sequences, around 20% of them singletons. This sample also belongs to another study, concerning T cells expressing NK-cell markers.

Sequenced input: CD4+ T cells sorted from blood. The receptors stem from a woman under 30 in good health.

CDR3 sequence reads: CASSLPGSGREAFF. The CDR3 region has the DNA TGTGCCAGCTCACTGCCAGGTTCGGGACGCGAAGCTTTCTTT. The gene calls are TRBV18 and TRBJ1-1; a weak D match, TRBD1 (5 bases). Germline loops: CDR1 KGHSH, CDR2 LQKENI. The germline V and J ends were trimmed by 4 bases and 8 bases, with 17 bases remaining between them. The CDR3 is 14 amino acids.

The CDR3 DNA reads as TGTGCCACCAGTGATCCCCCGGGACAGGGCTGCGAGCAGTACTTC. Its protein is CATSDPPGQGCEQYF. The chain is built from TRBV24-1 and TRBJ2-7; 9 nucleotides line up with TRBD1. From germline, CDR1 is KGHDR and CDR2 SFDVKD. This CDR3 has 15 amino acids. V shed 3 bases and J 6 bases; nucleotides not matched to a gene: 8.

The chain employs TRBV11-3 and TRBJ2-1; TRBD2 aligns across 11 bases. Germline assignment: CDR1 SGHNT and CDR2 YENEEA. This CDR3 has 16 residues. V shed 4 bases and J 8 bases; nucleotides not matched to a gene: 10. CDR3 sequence: CASSWPRTSGSHEQFF. The CDR3 DNA reads as TGTGCCAGCAGCTGGCCCCGGACTAGCGGGTCCCATGAGCAGTTCTTC.

This clonotype was counted at least ten times. This chain uses TRBV3-1 with TRBJ2-2, with D uncertain. Trimming cost V 3 bases and J 7 bases, with 12 bases left between them. The CDR3 length is 14 residues. Germline V CDR1 and CDR2: LGHDT, YNNKEL (reference sequence). The CDR3 spells CASSQISSGGELFF. The CDR3 DNA sequence: TGTGCCAGCAGCCAGATATCTAGTGGCGGGGAGCTGTTTTTT.

This chain connects TRBV9 to TRBJ2-7; 12 nucleotides match TRBD2. Germline V lookup: CDR1 SGDLS, CDR2 YYNGEE. V was clipped by 6 bases and J by 7 bases; unmatched bases: 8. The CDR3 spans 14 residues. CDR3 nucleotide sequence: TGTGCCAGCAACCCTAGCGGGAGGGCTGGAGAGCAGTACTTC. Encoded protein: CASNPSGRAGEQYF.

This clonotype has just a few counts. The chain is built from TRBV9 and TRBJ2-1, with TRBD2 matching 10 bases. The ends lost 4 bases at V and 9 bases at J; junction bases unmatched: 7. Per germline, CDR1 SGDLS and CDR2 YYNGEE. CDR3 length equals 14 residues. The CDR3: CASSRTSGVGEQFF. In DNA form, the CDR3 reads TGTGCCAGCAGCCGGACTAGCGGAGTAGGTGAGCAGTTCTTC.